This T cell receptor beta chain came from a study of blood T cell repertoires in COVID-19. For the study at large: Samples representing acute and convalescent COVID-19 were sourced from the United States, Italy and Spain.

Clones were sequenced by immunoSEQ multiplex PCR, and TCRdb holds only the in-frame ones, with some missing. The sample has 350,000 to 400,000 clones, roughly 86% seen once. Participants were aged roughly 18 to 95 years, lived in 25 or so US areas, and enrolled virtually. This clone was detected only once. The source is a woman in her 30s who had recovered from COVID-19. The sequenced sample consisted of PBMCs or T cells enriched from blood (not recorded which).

The CDR3 DNA reads TGCAGCGTTGGCCACGGGACAGGGGGCCGTGGCTACACCTTC. This codes for CSVGHGTGGRGYTF. The chain has TRBV29-1 and TRBJ1-2; TRBD1 agrees at 12 bases. The CDR3 has 14 residues. J gave up 7 bases and V 4 bases, and 7 bases lay outside the gene matches. Germline assignment: CDR1 SQVTM and CDR2 ANQGSEA.